The source of this TCR beta chain is a study of blood T cell repertoires in COVID-19. Trimming at V came to 8 bases and at J to 5 bases, leaving 9 bases not matched to a gene. CDR3 length equals 15 residues. In germline, CDR1 is LNHDA, CDR2 SQIVND (reference sequence). Sequenced by immunoSEQ multiplex PCR; TCRdb stores in-frame clones only, minus some. Of some 200,000 clones listed, about four fifths were seen once; the top ten hold more than 2%. Material for sequencing was peripheral blood. This chain uses TRBV19 with TRBJ2-5; 12 nucleotides agree with TRBD1. The TCR was taken from a woman aged 55-69 years with acute or convalescent COVID-19. CDR3 sequence: CASRDRGRGGETQYF. In DNA, the CDR3 is TGTGCCAGTCGGGACAGGGGGCGCGGAGGCGAGACCCAGTACTTC.